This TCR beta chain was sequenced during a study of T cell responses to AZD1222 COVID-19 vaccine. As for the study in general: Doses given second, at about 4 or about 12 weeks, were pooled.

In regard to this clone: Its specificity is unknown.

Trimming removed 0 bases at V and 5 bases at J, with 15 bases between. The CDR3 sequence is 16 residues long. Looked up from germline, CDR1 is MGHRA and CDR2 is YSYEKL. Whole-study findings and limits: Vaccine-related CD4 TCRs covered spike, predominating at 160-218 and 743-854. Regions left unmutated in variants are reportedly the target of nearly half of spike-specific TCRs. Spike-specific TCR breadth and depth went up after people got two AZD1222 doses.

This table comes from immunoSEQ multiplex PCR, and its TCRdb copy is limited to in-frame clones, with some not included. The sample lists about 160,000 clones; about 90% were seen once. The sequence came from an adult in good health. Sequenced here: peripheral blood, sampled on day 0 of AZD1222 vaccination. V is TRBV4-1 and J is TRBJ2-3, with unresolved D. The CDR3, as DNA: TGCGCCAGCAGCCAAGATCTCCTAATGCGTAGAGATACGCAGTATTTT. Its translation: CASSQDLLMRRDTQYF.